The 27 T cell receptor beta chains below come from one sample, sequenced in a study of blood T cell repertoires in COVID-19. TCRdb's copy holds only in-frame clones and misses some; the assay was immunoSEQ multiplex PCR. Counted here are some 190,000 clones, 70% to 90% occurring once; the ten biggest clones make up about 1%. Source material: peripheral blood. These receptors all come from a man between 25 and 39 years old with acute or convalescent COVID-19.

The gene calls are TRBV7-2 and TRBJ1-1; the D is unclear. CDR1 and CDR2 (germline): SGHTA, FQGNSA. The germline V and J ends were trimmed by 2 bases and 11 bases, with 12 bases remaining between them. There are 12 residues in the CDR3. CDR3 nucleotide sequence: TGTGCCAGCAGCTTACCCTTTGACGGGGCTTTCTTT. It translates to CASSLPFDGAFF.

This chain links TRBV30 with TRBJ1-4; D uncertain. The CDR3 sequence is 15 residues long. V was trimmed by 1 base and J by 11 bases, leaving 20 bases between them. The germline V gene has CDR1 GTSNPN and CDR2 SVGIG (reference sequence). The CDR3 is CAWSGGRSIVGKLFF. The CDR3 region has the DNA TGTGCCTGGAGTGGTGGGAGGTCGATTGTTGGGAAACTGTTTTTT.

The chain combines TRBV6-5 with TRBJ2-1, with 11 nucleotides matching TRBD2. From germline, CDR1 is MNHEY and CDR2 SVGAGI. After removal of 5 bases from V and 7 bases from J, the junction contained 7 bases not matched to a gene. The length of the CDR3 is 15 residues. CDR3 sequence reads: CASSRTGTSGNEQFF. DNA for the CDR3: TGTGCCAGCAGTCGGACCGGGACTAGCGGTAATGAGCAGTTCTTC.

The chain links TRBV24-1 to TRBJ1-5; TRBD1 agrees at 9 bases. Germline lookup yields CDR1 KGHDR and CDR2 SFDVKD. The ends lost 6 bases at V and 2 bases at J; junction bases unmatched: 10. This CDR3 has 17 residues. DNA of the CDR3: TGTGCCACCAGTCGGGGACAGGGAGGGATTGGCAATCAGCCCCAGCATTTT. Translated: CATSRGQGGIGNQPQHF.

The chain recombines TRBV10-3 with TRBJ2-3, with D unclear. V lost 5 bases, J lost 0 bases, and 6 bases lay in between. This CDR3 is 13 amino acids long. CDR1 ENHRY and CDR2 SYGVKD come from the germline V gene. This chain's CDR3 is CAISQTSTDTQYF. As DNA, the CDR3 is TGTGCCATCAGTCAGACTAGCACAGATACGCAGTATTTT.

This sequence joins TRBV28 and TRBJ2-1; unclear D gene. Per germline, CDR1 MDHEN and CDR2 SYDVKM. This CDR3 contains 15 residues. Trimming took 2 bases from V and 5 from J, leaving 13 bases between them. The CDR3, as DNA: TGTGCCAGCAGTTTAGGGCAGGTCGGCGACAATGAGCAGTTCTTC. This gives the protein CASSLGQVGDNEQFF. Combining the CDR3 with reference TRBV28 and TRBJ2-1 gives the whole variable domain DVKVTQSSRYLVKRTGEKVFLECVQDMDHENMFWYRQDPGLGLRLIYFSYDVKMKEKGDIPEGYSVSREKKERFSLILESASTNQTSMYLCASSLGQVGDNEQFFGPGTRLTVL.

This rearrangement joins TRBV10-3 to TRBJ1-6; D is ambiguous. Germline V gives CDR1 ENHRY, CDR2 SYGVKD. The CDR3 totals 13 residues. Trimming cost V 3 bases and J 6 bases, with 6 bases left between them. CDR3 in DNA: TGTGCCATCAGTGACTACTCTAATTCACCCCTCCACTTT. Its translation is CAISDYSNSPLHF.

J is TRBJ1-6 and V is TRBV9; D not certain. V was shortened by 3 bases and J by 8 bases, with 9 bases between the two germline ends. CDR1 is SGDLS, CDR2 YYNGEE, per germline. There are 13 residues in the CDR3. The CDR3 protein is CASSASGDSPLHF. The CDR3 DNA reads as TGTGCCAGCAGCGCTAGCGGAGATTCACCCCTCCACTTT.

V usage is TRBV10-3 and J usage is TRBJ1-1; D is ambiguous. Per germline, CDR1 ENHRY and CDR2 SYGVKD. CDR3 length: 15 residues. Between the trimmed V and J ends, which lost 2 bases and 7 bases, there was a span of 17 bases. CDR3 nucleotides: TGTGCCATCAGTGAGCCACATCACCCTCGGGATGAAGCTTTCTTT. Its protein product is CAISEPHHPRDEAFF.

J is TRBJ1-1 and V is TRBV19, with TRBD1 as a possible D gene (6 bases). Per germline, CDR1 LNHDA and CDR2 SQIVND (reference sequence). This CDR3 is built from 13 residues. Trimming removed 5 bases at V and 7 bases at J, with 14 bases between. CDR3 loop: CASSQGGFGEAFF. The CDR3 region has the DNA TGTGCCAGTAGTCAAGGGGGTTTTGGTGAAGCTTTCTTT.

The gene calls are TRBV28 and TRBJ2-2, with 9 nucleotides matching TRBD2. J was trimmed by 6 bases and V by 0 bases; bases with no gene match: 2. The length of the CDR3 is 15 residues. CDR1 and CDR2 from the germline V gene are MDHEN and SYDVKM. DNA for the CDR3: TGTGCCAGCAGTTTATGGACTAGCGGATCCGGGGAGCTGTTTTTT. Amino acid sequence: CASSLWTSGSGELFF.

J is TRBJ1-6 and V is TRBV5-1; D possibly corresponds to TRBD1 (5 bases). Germline values: CDR1 SGHRS, CDR2 YFSETQ. V lost 4 bases, J lost 7 bases, and 9 bases lay in between. This CDR3 contains 13 residues. CDR3 region: CASSPRVNSPLHF. In nucleotides, the CDR3 is TGCGCCAGCAGCCCCAGGGTCAATTCACCCCTCCACTTT.

The rearrangement links TRBV28 to TRBJ2-5; no clear D. Per germline, CDR1 MDHEN and CDR2 SYDVKM. With 3 bases removed from V and 5 bases from J, the gap between germline ends came to 4 bases. CDR3 length: 11 residues. The CDR3 loop is CASSFQETQYF. The CDR3 DNA follows: TGTGCCAGCAGTTTTCAGGAGACCCAGTACTTC.

The gene calls are TRBV7-9 and TRBJ1-3; D may be TRBD1 (5 bases). This CDR3 has 12 amino acids. The V gene's germline CDR1 is SEHNR and CDR2 FQNEAQ (reference sequence). V gave up 10 bases and J gave up 5 bases, with 12 bases separating them. Written as DNA, the CDR3 is TGTGCCACGCGGGGCATCCGAAACACCATATATTTT. It specifies CATRGIRNTIYF.

The chain employs TRBV28 and TRBJ1-5; no definite D call. This CDR3 is 13 amino acids long. Trimming left V 2 bases short and J 2 bases short, with 4 bases between. Germline-derived CDR1 and CDR2 are MDHEN and SYDVKM. The CDR3 sequence: CASSLLGNQPQHF. The CDR3 coding sequence is TGTGCCAGCAGTTTACTTGGCAATCAGCCCCAGCATTTT.

The chain employs TRBV12-5 and TRBJ1-1; D remains unclear. Trimming took 0 bases from V and 3 from J, leaving 23 bases between them. In germline, CDR1 is LGHNT, CDR2 FRNRAP. The CDR3 has 19 residues. CDR3 sequence (DNA): TGTGCTAGTGGTTTGGTAGAAGGGAGCAGCTGGCGGTTGGACACTGAAGCTTTCTTT. It specifies CASGLVEGSSWRLDTEAFF.

This clone was counted between two and nine times. This sequence joins TRBV4-1 and TRBJ2-2, with TRBD1 identical over 9 bases. V lost 5 bases, J lost 6 bases, and 7 bases stayed unmatched. The CDR3 has 15 residues. Germline loops: CDR1 MGHRA, CDR2 YSYEKL. CDR3 DNA sequence: TGCGCCAGCAGCGTACAGGGGGCGCCCCCCGGGGAGCTGTTTTTT. This encodes CASSVQGAPPGELFF.

A few counts support this clone. V gene TRBV2 combines with J gene TRBJ2-2; 7 nucleotides agree with TRBD1. After removal of 4 bases from V and 5 bases from J, the junction contained 1 base not matched to a gene. The CDR3 has 13 amino acids. From germline, CDR1 is SNHLY and CDR2 FYNNEI. CDR3 nucleotide sequence: TGTGCCAGCAGTGTACAGGGGACCGGGGAGCTGTTTTTT. It is translated as CASSVQGTGELFF.

V and J are TRBV19 and TRBJ1-1, with 8 bases that match TRBD1. This CDR3 spans 16 amino acids. V dropped 1 base and J dropped 1; count of bases not matched to a gene: 5. Looked up from germline, CDR1 is LNHDA and CDR2 is SQIVND (reference sequence). The CDR3 sequence is CASSIAPTGENTEAFF. The CDR3 nucleotides are TGTGCCAGTAGTATAGCCCCGACAGGGGAGAACACTGAAGCTTTCTTT.

The chain links TRBV28 to TRBJ1-2, with a tentative D call TRBD1 (5 bases). V lost 5 bases and J lost 5, with 12 bases in between. CDR1 and CDR2 from the germline V gene are MDHEN and SYDVKM. The CDR3 length is 13 residues. The CDR3: CASSTPGGYGYTF. The CDR3 bases are TGTGCCAGCAGTACCCCGGGGGGGTATGGCTACACCTTC.

The sample holds one count of this clone. V usage is TRBV7-9 and J usage is TRBJ2-7; TRBD2 matches 10 bases. Germline values: CDR1 SEHNR, CDR2 FQNEAQ (reference sequence). With V trimmed by 1 base and J by 2 bases, 8 bases remained unmatched. CDR3 size: 17 residues. The CDR3 DNA reads as TGTGCCAGCAGCTTAGGGCTAGCGGGAGCCAGGCCCTACGAGCAGTACTTC. This codes for CASSLGLAGARPYEQYF.

This chain uses TRBV7-3 with TRBJ1-2, with D perhaps matching TRBD1 (5 bases). The V and J ends lost 1 base and 6 bases respectively, with 15 bases between them. Germline values: CDR1 SGHTA, CDR2 FQGTGA. This CDR3 is 15 amino acids long. The chain's CDR3 is CASSLKAGPGDGYTF. CDR3 DNA sequence: TGTGCCAGCAGCTTAAAGGCGGGACCCGGTGATGGCTACACCTTC. The whole variable domain, filled in from reference TRBV7-3 and TRBJ1-2, reads GAGVSQTPSNKVTEKGKYVELRCDPISGHTALYWYRQSLGQGPEFLIYFQGTGAADDSGLPNDRFFAVRPEGSVSTLKIQRTERGDSAVYLCASSLKAGPGDGYTFGSGTRLTVV.

The J gene is TRBJ1-4, the V gene TRBV5-1, with D uncertain. This CDR3 is 15 amino acids long. Germline loops: CDR1 SGHRS, CDR2 YFSETQ. The ends were cut back, 2 bases at V and 5 bases at J, with 13 bases in the middle. This CDR3 is CASSFGGEPNEKLFF. CDR3 sequence (DNA): TGCGCCAGCAGCTTTGGCGGGGAACCGAATGAAAAACTGTTTTTT. Combining the CDR3 with reference TRBV5-1 and TRBJ1-4 gives the whole variable domain KAGVTQTPRYLIKTRGQQVTLSCSPISGHRSVSWYQQTPGQGLQFLFEYFSETQRNKGNFPGRFSGRQFSNSRSEMNVSTLELGDSALYLCASSFGGEPNEKLFFGSGTQLSVL.

The gene calls are TRBV6-5 and TRBJ2-2; no clear D gene. Germline V gene data show CDR1 as MNHEY and CDR2 as SVGAGI. This CDR3 is built from 13 residues. The V and J ends lost 0 bases and 6 bases respectively, with 5 bases between them. CDR3 DNA: TGTGCCAGCAGTTACTCACTCCCCGGGGAGCTGTTTTTT. Amino acids: CASSYSLPGELFF.

The chain recombines TRBV6-5 with TRBJ1-1; 8 bases match TRBD1. The CDR3 is 12 amino acids. Germline CDR1 is MNHEY and CDR2 is SVGAGI. V dropped 6 bases and J dropped 10; count of bases not matched to a gene: 7. The CDR3 DNA reads as TGTGCCAGCAGGACCCAGGGGGCAATAGCTTTCTTT. Translation: CASRTQGAIAFF.

The rearrangement uses TRBV18 and TRBJ2-7; 8 bases are shared with TRBD2. CDR1 KGHSH and CDR2 LQKENI come from the germline V gene. This CDR3 comprises 13 residues. The junction had 11 bases not matched to a gene; V was cut back by 10 bases and J by 6 bases. Written as DNA, the CDR3 is TGTGCCACGCGAACGAACGGGGGGGCCGAGCAGTACTTC. Its protein product is CATRTNGGAEQYF.

The V gene is TRBV27, the J gene TRBJ2-7; TRBD1 aligns across 9 bases. V dropped 3 bases and J dropped 5; count of bases not matched to a gene: 5. CDR1 MNHEY and CDR2 SMNVEV come from the germline V gene (reference sequence). The CDR3 is made up of 14 amino acids. The DNA of the CDR3 is TGTGCCAGCAGTTTCGGGACAGGGTTAAACGAGCAGTACTTC. The encoded protein is CASSFGTGLNEQYF.